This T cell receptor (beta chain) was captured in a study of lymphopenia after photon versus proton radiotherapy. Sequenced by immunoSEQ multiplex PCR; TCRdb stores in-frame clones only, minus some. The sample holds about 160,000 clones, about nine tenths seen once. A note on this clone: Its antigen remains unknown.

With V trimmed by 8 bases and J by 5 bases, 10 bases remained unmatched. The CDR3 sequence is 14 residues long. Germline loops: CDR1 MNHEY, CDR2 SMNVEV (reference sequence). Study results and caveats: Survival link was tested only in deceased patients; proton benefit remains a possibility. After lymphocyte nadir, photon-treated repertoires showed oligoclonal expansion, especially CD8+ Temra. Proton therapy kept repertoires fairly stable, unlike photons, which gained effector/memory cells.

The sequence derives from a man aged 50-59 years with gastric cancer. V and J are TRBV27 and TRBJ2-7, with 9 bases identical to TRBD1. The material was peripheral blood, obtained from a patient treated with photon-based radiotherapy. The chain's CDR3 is CASSGRTGVDEQYF. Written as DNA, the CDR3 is TGTGCCAGCTCGGGGCGGACAGGGGTCGACGAGCAGTACTTC.